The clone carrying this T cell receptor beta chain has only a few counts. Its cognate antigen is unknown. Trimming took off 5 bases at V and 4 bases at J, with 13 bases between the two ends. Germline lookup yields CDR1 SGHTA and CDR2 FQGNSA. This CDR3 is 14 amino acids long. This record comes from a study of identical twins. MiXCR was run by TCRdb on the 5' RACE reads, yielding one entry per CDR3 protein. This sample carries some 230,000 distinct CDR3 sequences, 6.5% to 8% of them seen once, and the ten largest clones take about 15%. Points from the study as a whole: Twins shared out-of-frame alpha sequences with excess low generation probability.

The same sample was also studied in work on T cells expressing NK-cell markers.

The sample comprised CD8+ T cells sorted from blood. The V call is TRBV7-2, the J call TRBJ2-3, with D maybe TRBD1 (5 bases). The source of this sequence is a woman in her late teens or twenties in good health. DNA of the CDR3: TGTGCCAGCAGCCCAGGGTGGGGTTCAGATACGCAGTATTTT. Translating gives CASSPGWGSDTQYF.